A single sample is the source of the 18 T cell receptor beta chains below, sequenced in a study of T cell changes during pregnancy in multiple sclerosis. Generated by immunoSEQ multiplex PCR, the TCRdb table keeps only in-frame clones and is missing some. The sample includes tens of thousands of clones, around 92% of them seen just once. The sample was peripheral blood, taken in the third trimester of pregnancy. These TCRs come from a female donor in good health, enrolled as a control in a pregnancy study.

Here the CDR3 reads CASSLTRGLGTEAFF. CDR3 in DNA: TGTGCCAGCAGTTTAACTAGGGGGCTCGGGACTGAAGCTTTCTTT. This sequence joins TRBV28 and TRBJ1-1; 7 bases agree with TRBD1. Trimming cost V 2 bases and J 5 bases; bases outside gene matches: 8. Germline assignment: CDR1 MDHEN and CDR2 SYDVKM. The CDR3 consists of 15 residues.

The chain uses TRBV9 and TRBJ2-6; D uncertain. CDR1 is SGDLS, CDR2 YYNGEE, per germline. Trimming cost V 2 bases and J 0 bases, with 15 bases left between them. CDR3 length: 18 residues. CDR3 DNA sequence: TGTGCCAGCAGCGTCAGGTCAGATTCAATCTCTGGGGCCAACGTCCTGACTTTC. Encoded protein: CASSVRSDSISGANVLTF.

This clone came up a few times. The chain has TRBV20-1 and TRBJ1-1; the D is unclear. Trimming stripped 3 bases from V and 3 bases from J, with 5 bases between. The CDR3 has 11 amino acids. CDR1 is DFQATT and CDR2 is SNEGSKA in the germline V gene (reference sequence). DNA for the CDR3: TGCAGTGCTAGGGCCGACACTGAAGCTTTCTTT. Amino acid sequence: CSARADTEAFF.

As regards this clone: The junction departs from the called germline gene at one end, perhaps through a read error. In nucleotides, the CDR3 is TGTGCCAGCAGCGAGGGACTAGCGGGGGGCGCGGCGGACTTC. It codes for CASSEGLAGGAADF. The genes are TRBV13 and TRBJ2-5, with 15 bases fitting TRBD2. The V gene's germline CDR1 is PRHDT and CDR2 FYEKMQ (reference sequence). The CDR3 totals 14 residues. Drawing the rest from reference TRBV13 and TRBJ2-5, the complete variable domain is AAGVIQSPRHLIKEKRETATLKCYPIPRHDTVYWYQQGPGQDPQFLISFYEKMQSDKGSIPDRFSAQQFSDYHSELNMSSLELGDSALYFCASSEGLAGGAADFGPGTRLLVL.

V usage is TRBV5-1 and J usage is TRBJ1-2; a weak D match, TRBD1 (6 bases). Trimming shortened V by 0 bases and J by 7 bases, and 10 bases separated the two germline ends. CDR1 and CDR2 (germline): SGHRS, YFSETQ. The CDR3 length is 13 residues. The CDR3 DNA is TGCGCCAGCAGCTTGGACAGGGCCTCTGGCTACACCTTC. The encoded protein is CASSLDRASGYTF.

The rearrangement links TRBV4-1 to TRBJ2-2; TRBD2 matches at 10 bases. Trimming cost V 4 bases and J 4 bases; bases outside gene matches: 3. The CDR3 covers 15 residues. Germline V gene sequence: CDR1 MGHRA, CDR2 YSYEKL. The CDR3 region is CASSPGTSVTGELFF. CDR3 DNA: TGCGCCAGCAGCCCCGGGACTAGCGTCACCGGGGAGCTGTTTTTT.

The chain couples TRBV6-5 to TRBJ1-5, with 9 bases lining up with TRBD1. CDR1 is MNHEY and CDR2 is SVGAGI in the germline V gene. The CDR3 contains 15 residues. V was pared by 4 bases and J by 4 bases, with 5 bases of the junction left unmatched. CDR3 DNA: TGTGCCAGCAGTTCGGACAGGGGACGAAATCAGCCCCAGCATTTT. Its protein product is CASSSDRGRNQPQHF.

This clone was found once. The CDR3 protein is CASRGQAQETQYF. For the CDR3, the DNA is TGTGCCAGCAGAGGACAGGCGCAAGAGACCCAGTACTTC. The chain combines TRBV2 with TRBJ2-5; 7 nucleotides agree with TRBD1. The CDR3 spans 13 residues. Germline CDR1 reads SNHLY; CDR2 reads FYNNEI. The ends lost 6 bases at V and 2 bases at J; junction bases unmatched: 3.

Regarding this clone: Other DNA sequences in the same sample also yield this CDR3. The J gene is TRBJ2-3, the V gene TRBV18, with 10 bases that match TRBD1. The CDR3 has 15 residues. With V trimmed by 3 bases and J by 1 base, 1 base remained unmatched. In germline, CDR1 is KGHSH, CDR2 LQKENI. CDR3 nucleotides: TGTGCCAGCTCACCGGGGACAGGGGGCACAGATACGCAGTATTTT. Encoded protein: CASSPGTGGTDTQYF. The variable domain in full, completed from reference TRBV18 and TRBJ2-3, reads NAGVMQNPRHLVRRRGQEARLRCSPMKGHSHVYWYRQLPEEGLKFMVYLQKENIIDESGMPKERFSAEFPKEGPSILRIQQVVRGDSAAYFCASSPGTGGTDTQYFGPGTRLTVL.

The chain combines TRBV10-2 with TRBJ2-3; D is possibly TRBD2 (6 bases). There are 12 residues in the CDR3. Germline V gene data show CDR1 as WSHSY and CDR2 as SAAADI. Trimming took 5 bases from V and 4 from J, leaving 7 bases between them. CDR3 sequence (DNA): TGCGCCAGCAGTTCGGGAGCAGATACGCAGTATTTT. Its protein product is CASSSGADTQYF.

This clone was counted once. This rearrangement joins TRBV5-6 to TRBJ1-2; D unclear. CDR1 is SGHDT, CDR2 YYEEEE, per germline. V lost 0 bases and J 4 bases, leaving 10 bases between the germline ends. The CDR3 spans 14 residues. Written as DNA, the CDR3 is TGTGCCAGCAGCTTGGAGTCAGTTGGCTATGGCTACACCTTC. Its protein product is CASSLESVGYGYTF.

The chain carries TRBV10-2 and TRBJ2-2; 8 bases are a match to TRBD2. Germline V gives CDR1 WSHSY, CDR2 SAAADI. The V and J ends lost 9 bases and 4 bases, in that order; junction bases with no gene match: 10. The CDR3 extends over 15 amino acids. The CDR3 here is CASKGHREGTGELFF. The CDR3 nucleotides read TGCGCCAGTAAGGGGCATCGGGAGGGCACCGGGGAGCTGTTTTTT.

V and J are TRBV9 and TRBJ1-2; D unresolved. With 3 bases removed from V and 3 bases from J, the gap between germline ends came to 15 bases. Germline CDR1 SGDLS, CDR2 YYNGEE. The CDR3 loop spans 15 amino acids. The CDR3 here is CASSAGGQPDYGYTF. Written as DNA, the CDR3 is TGTGCCAGCAGCGCCGGTGGGCAGCCCGACTATGGCTACACCTTC.

This clone came up a few times. V is TRBV29-1 and J is TRBJ1-1; TRBD1 might be the D (5 bases). Trimming took 8 bases from V and 3 from J, leaving 19 bases between them. CDR3 length: 14 residues. Germline V CDR1 and CDR2: SQVTM, ANQGSEA. CDR3 nucleotide sequence: TGCAGCCACCCCGGGGGAGGGTGGGACACTGAAGCTTTCTTT. This sequence encodes CSHPGGGWDTEAFF.

The gene calls are TRBV29-1 and TRBJ1-2, with D maybe TRBD1 (6 bases). Per the germline V gene, CDR1 is SQVTM and CDR2 is ANQGSEA. CDR3 size: 13 residues. The ends were cut back, 6 bases at V and 0 bases at J, with 11 bases in the middle. The DNA for the CDR3 is TGCAGCGTAACGGGGGGGCCTAACTATGGCTACACCTTC. Its translation is CSVTGGPNYGYTF.

This sequence joins TRBV6-1 and TRBJ1-2; 7 bases match TRBD1. V shed 4 bases and J 1 base; nucleotides not matched to a gene: 15. Germline V lookup: CDR1 MNHNS, CDR2 SASEGT. The CDR3 extends over 18 amino acids. CDR3 in DNA: TGTGCCAGCAGTGGGACCCGGACAGGTAGAGACATTAACTATGGCTACACCTTC. Its translation: CASSGTRTGRDINYGYTF.

The V call is TRBV5-4, the J call TRBJ2-1, with D perhaps matching TRBD2 (6 bases). The length of the CDR3 is 18 residues. V lost 3 bases and J 0 bases, leaving 19 bases between the germline ends. The V gene's germline CDR1 is SGHNT and CDR2 YYREEE (reference sequence). CDR3 in amino acids: CASSSEGLASSSYNEQFF. The CDR3 DNA is TGTGCCAGCAGCTCGGAGGGTCTAGCTAGTAGCTCCTACAATGAGCAGTTCTTC.

The V call is TRBV11-3, the J call TRBJ2-5, with 10 positions matching TRBD2. Germline V gene data show CDR1 as SGHNT and CDR2 as YENEEA. V lost 5 bases, J lost 5 bases, and 8 bases stayed unmatched. This CDR3 has 15 residues. In DNA, the CDR3 is TGTGCCAGCAGCACAAGCGGGAGGGGAGCGGAGACCCAGTACTTC. This sequence encodes CASSTSGRGAETQYF.